The 15 T cell receptor beta chains below come from one sample, sequenced in a study of control samples from healthy donors and cancer patients. Sequencing was performed with immunoSEQ multiplex PCR; in TCRdb, only in-frame clones are kept and a portion is missing. The sample gives fewer than 80,000 clones, almost 90% of which show up once; less than 7% is in the top ten. The material sequenced was PBMCs. These receptors originate from a man in his sixties with colorectal cancer.

The chain recombines TRBV5-1 with TRBJ1-5; possible D gene TRBD1, 6 bases. Germline assignment: CDR1 SGHRS and CDR2 YFSETQ. V was clipped by 2 bases and J by 4 bases, with 10 bases between them. This CDR3 comprises 14 residues. The CDR3 loop is CASSFRGGNQPQHF. CDR3 coding DNA: TGCGCCAGCAGCTTCAGGGGTGGGAATCAGCCCCAGCATTTT.

This clone is labeled large. The junction departs from the called germline gene at one end, perhaps through a read error. The chain is built from TRBV11-3 and TRBJ1-2; D is undetermined. The CDR3 runs 14 residues. Germline assignment: CDR1 SGHNT and CDR2 YENEEA. In DNA form, the CDR3 reads TGTGCAAGCAGCTTAGTTGGGCATCCGAATGGCTACACCTTC. The encoded protein is CASSLVGHPNGYTF.

The V call is TRBV5-4, the J call TRBJ2-7, with D possibly being TRBD1 or TRBD2 (7 bases each). The CDR3 spans 14 residues. V was cut by 4 bases and J by 2 bases, with 13 bases left in between. CDR1 and CDR2 (germline): SGHNT, YYREEE (reference sequence). In DNA form, the CDR3 reads TGTGCCAGCAGCCCCCAGGGGGGGGCCTACGAGCAGTACTTC. This sequence encodes CASSPQGGAYEQYF.

A single count supports this clone. The CDR3 is CASRLLGTGPNEQFF. In DNA form, the CDR3 reads TGTGCCAGCAGGCTACTCGGGACAGGTCCCAATGAGCAGTTCTTC. V and J are TRBV28 and TRBJ2-1; TRBD1 matches 8 bases. Unmatched junction bases numbered 10, after V lost 6 bases and J lost 6 bases. Per the germline V gene, CDR1 is MDHEN and CDR2 is SYDVKM. The CDR3 consists of 15 residues.

This rearrangement joins TRBV6-1 to TRBJ1-2, with D possibly TRBD1 on 5 matching bases. The CDR3 is made up of 14 amino acids. V was cut by 2 bases and J by 3 bases, with 10 bases left in between. Germline lookup yields CDR1 MNHNS and CDR2 SASEGT. CDR3 loop: CASSERVGDYGYTF. The CDR3 DNA is TGTGCCAGCAGTGAAAGAGTAGGGGACTATGGCTACACCTTC.

V is TRBV6-5 and J is TRBJ1-4; D may be TRBD1 (5 bases). Germline lookup yields CDR1 MNHEY and CDR2 SVGAGI. The CDR3 contains 14 residues. V was clipped by 3 bases and J by 4 bases, with 9 bases between them. DNA of the CDR3: TGTGCCAGCAGTTATGGGGGGAATAATGAAAAACTGTTTTTT. It specifies CASSYGGNNEKLFF.

This sequence joins TRBV19 and TRBJ1-6; TRBD1 aligns across 7 bases. The ends lost 7 bases at V and 9 bases at J; junction bases unmatched: 6. CDR1 is LNHDA and CDR2 is SQIVND in the germline V gene (reference sequence). The CDR3 is 13 amino acids. In DNA, the CDR3 is TGTGCCAGTACAGAGACAGGGAGTTCACCCCTCCACTTT. Its protein product is CASTETGSSPLHF.

DNA for the CDR3: TGTGCCAGCAGCTTAGCCAGGGCCTTAAGGGATAATTCACCCCTCCACTTT. Translation gives CASSLARALRDNSPLHF. This chain connects TRBV11-1 to TRBJ1-6, with a possible D match to TRBD1 (5 bases). The CDR3 consists of 17 residues. Trimming pared 0 bases from V and 5 bases from J, leaving 14 bases between. Germline CDR1 and CDR2: SGHAT and FQDESV (reference sequence).

This clone occurred once. The chain employs TRBV12-5 and TRBJ2-4; TRBD1 aligns across 9 bases. V trimming: 0 bases; J trimming: 0 bases; junction bases outside the gene matches: 12. CDR3 size: 20 residues. Germline CDR1 is LGHNT and CDR2 is FRNRAP. Written as DNA, the CDR3 is TGTGCTAGTGGTTTGGTAAGGACAGGGGTGGATAACTTAGCCAAAAACATTCAGTACTTC. Translating gives CASGLVRTGVDNLAKNIQYF.

The chain recombines TRBV30 with TRBJ1-2; no firm D call. Germline V gives CDR1 GTSNPN, CDR2 SVGIG (reference sequence). The CDR3 runs to 15 residues. Trimming took 2 bases from V and 2 from J, leaving 15 bases between them. The CDR3 region is CAWSKAGGRNYGYTF. The CDR3 DNA is TGTGCCTGGAGTAAGGCAGGCGGAAGGAACTATGGCTACACCTTC.

The chain carries TRBV28 and TRBJ2-7, with D maybe TRBD1 (7 bases). Germline-derived CDR1 and CDR2 are MDHEN and SYDVKM. The CDR3 is 16 residues long. Trimming removed 4 bases from V and 2 bases from J, with 18 bases in between. Here the CDR3 DNA reads TGTGCCAGCAGTTCTTTGAGGAGCAGGGGGGCCTACGAGCAGTACTTC. It yields the protein CASSSLRSRGAYEQYF.

The DNA of the CDR3 is TGTGCCAGCAGCTTACGGCGGGGCTATGGCTACACCTTC. It translates to CASSLRRGYGYTF. V gene TRBV7-3 combines with J gene TRBJ1-2; D is undetermined. V was trimmed by 2 bases and J by 4 bases, leaving 8 bases between them. The CDR3 loop spans 13 amino acids. Looked up from germline, CDR1 is SGHTA and CDR2 is FQGTGA.

This chain connects TRBV2 to TRBJ2-1; no clear D. The germline CDR1 and CDR2 sequences are SNHLY and FYNNEI. V lost 4 bases to trimming and J lost 5 bases, with 12 bases between them. The CDR3 extends over 14 amino acids. The DNA for the CDR3 is TGTGCCAGCAGTGGCAGGTGGCCCGACAATGAGCAGTTCTTC. Its protein is CASSGRWPDNEQFF. The full variable domain, in which reference TRBV2 and TRBJ2-1 provide the parts outside the CDR3, is EPEVTQTPSHQVTQMGQEVILRCVPISNHLYFYWYRQILGQKVEFLVSFYNNEISEKSEIFDDQFSVERPDGSNFTLKIRSTKLEDSAMYFCASSGRWPDNEQFFGPGTRLTVL.

This clone was picked up one time. The CDR3 DNA reads TGTGCCAGCAGGGCGGCGGGGGGCGCGGCCAGTGAGCAGTTCTTC. As protein: CASRAAGGAASEQFF. The chain links TRBV2 to TRBJ2-1; the match to TRBD2 covers 8 bases. CDR3 size: 15 residues. Losses at the gene ends were 6 bases for V and 9 bases for J; bases not matched to a gene: 13. CDR1 SNHLY and CDR2 FYNNEI come from the germline V gene.

This clone was counted only a few times. The chain recombines TRBV10-3 with TRBJ1-5; D is uncertain. The V gene lost 3 bases and the J gene lost 5 bases, with 5 bases spanning the gap. In germline, CDR1 is ENHRY, CDR2 SYGVKD. The CDR3 length is 12 residues. The CDR3 region is CAISELDQPQHF. The CDR3, as DNA: TGTGCCATCAGTGAACTGGATCAGCCCCAGCATTTT.